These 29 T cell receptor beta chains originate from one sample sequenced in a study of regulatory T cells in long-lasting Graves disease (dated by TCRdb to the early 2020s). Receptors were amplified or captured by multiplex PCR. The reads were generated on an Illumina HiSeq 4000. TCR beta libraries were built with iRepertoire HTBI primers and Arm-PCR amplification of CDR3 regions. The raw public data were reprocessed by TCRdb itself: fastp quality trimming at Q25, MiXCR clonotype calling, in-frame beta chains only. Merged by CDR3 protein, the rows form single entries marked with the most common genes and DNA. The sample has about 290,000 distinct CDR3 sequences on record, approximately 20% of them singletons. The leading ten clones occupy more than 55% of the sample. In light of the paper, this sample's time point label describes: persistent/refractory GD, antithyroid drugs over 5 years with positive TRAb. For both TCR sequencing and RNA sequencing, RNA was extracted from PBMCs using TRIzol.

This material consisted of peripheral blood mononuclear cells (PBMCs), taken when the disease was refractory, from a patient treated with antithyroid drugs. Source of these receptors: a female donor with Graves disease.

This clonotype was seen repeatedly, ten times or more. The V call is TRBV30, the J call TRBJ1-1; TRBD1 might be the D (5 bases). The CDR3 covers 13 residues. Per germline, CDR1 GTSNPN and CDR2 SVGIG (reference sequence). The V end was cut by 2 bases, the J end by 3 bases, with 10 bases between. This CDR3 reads CAWSQGSDTEAFF. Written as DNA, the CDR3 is TGTGCCTGGAGTCAGGGCAGCGACACTGAAGCTTTCTTT. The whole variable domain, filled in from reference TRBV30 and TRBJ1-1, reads SQTIHQWPATLVQPVGSPLSLECTVEGTSNPNLYWYRQAAGRGLQLLFYSVGIGQISSEVPQNLSASRPQDRQFILSSKKLLLSDSGFYLCAWSQGSDTEAFFGQGTRLTVV.

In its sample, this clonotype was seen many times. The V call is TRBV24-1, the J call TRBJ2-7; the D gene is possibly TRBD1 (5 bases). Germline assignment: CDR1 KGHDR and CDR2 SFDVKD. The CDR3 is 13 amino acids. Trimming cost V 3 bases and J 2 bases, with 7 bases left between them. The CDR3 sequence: CATSDGHTYEQYF. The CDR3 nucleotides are TGTGCCACCAGTGATGGACACACCTACGAGCAGTACTTC.

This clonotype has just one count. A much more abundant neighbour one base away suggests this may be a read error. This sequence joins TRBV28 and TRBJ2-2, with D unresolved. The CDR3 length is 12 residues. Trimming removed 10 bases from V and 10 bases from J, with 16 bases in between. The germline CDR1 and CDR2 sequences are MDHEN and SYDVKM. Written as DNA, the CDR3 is TGTGCCACCCAATACGGACCGGTGGAGCTGTTTTTT. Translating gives CATQYGPVELFF.

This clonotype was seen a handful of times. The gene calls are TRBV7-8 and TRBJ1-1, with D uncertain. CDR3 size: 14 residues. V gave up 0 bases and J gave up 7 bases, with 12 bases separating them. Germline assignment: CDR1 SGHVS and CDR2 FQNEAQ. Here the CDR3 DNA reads TGTGCCAGCAGCTTAGCGGGAGGCAGCCTTGAAGCTTTCTTT. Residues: CASSLAGGSLEAFF.

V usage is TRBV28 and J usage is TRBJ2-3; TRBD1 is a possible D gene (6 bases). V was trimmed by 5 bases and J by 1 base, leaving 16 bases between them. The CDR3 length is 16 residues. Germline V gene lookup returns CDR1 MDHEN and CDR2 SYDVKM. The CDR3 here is CASSPLQSGGTDTQYF. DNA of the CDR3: TGTGCCAGCAGTCCTCTTCAGTCAGGGGGCACAGATACGCAGTATTTT.

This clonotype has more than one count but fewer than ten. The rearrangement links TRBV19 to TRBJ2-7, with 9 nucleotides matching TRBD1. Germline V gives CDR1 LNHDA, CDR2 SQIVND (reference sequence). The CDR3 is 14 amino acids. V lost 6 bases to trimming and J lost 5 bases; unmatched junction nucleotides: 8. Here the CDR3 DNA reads TGTGCCAGTAGCCCGGGACAGGGAAGGAACGAGCAGTACTTC. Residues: CASSPGQGRNEQYF.

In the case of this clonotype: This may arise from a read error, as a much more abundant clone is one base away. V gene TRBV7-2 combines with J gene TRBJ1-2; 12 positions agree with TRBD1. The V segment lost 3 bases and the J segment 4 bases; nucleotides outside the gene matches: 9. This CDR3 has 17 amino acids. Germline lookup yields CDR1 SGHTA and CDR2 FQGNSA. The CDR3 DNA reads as TGTGCCAGCAGCTTTGGGACAGGGGGCCTCCTTAGCTATGGCTACACCTTC. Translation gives CASSFGTGGLLSYGYTF. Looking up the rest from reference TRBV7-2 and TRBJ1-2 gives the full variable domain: GAGVSQSPSNKVTEKGKDVELRCDPISGHTALYWYRQSLGQGLEFLIYFQGNSAPDKSGLPSDRFSAERTGGSVSTLTIQRTQQEDSAVYLCASSFGTGGLLSYGYTFGSGTRLTVV.

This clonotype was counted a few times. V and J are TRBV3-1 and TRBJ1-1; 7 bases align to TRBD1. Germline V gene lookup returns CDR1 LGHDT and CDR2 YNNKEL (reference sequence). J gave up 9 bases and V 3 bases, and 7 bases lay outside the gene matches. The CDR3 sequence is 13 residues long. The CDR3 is CASSQSGGYQAFF. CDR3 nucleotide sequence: TGTGCCAGCAGCCAGTCAGGGGGATACCAAGCTTTCTTT. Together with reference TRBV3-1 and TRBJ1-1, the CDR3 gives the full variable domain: DTAVSQTPKYLVTQMGNDKSIKCEQNLGHDTMYWYKQDSKKFLKIMFSYNNKELIINETVPNRFSPKSPDKAHLNLHINSLELGDSAVYFCASSQSGGYQAFFGQGTRLTVV.

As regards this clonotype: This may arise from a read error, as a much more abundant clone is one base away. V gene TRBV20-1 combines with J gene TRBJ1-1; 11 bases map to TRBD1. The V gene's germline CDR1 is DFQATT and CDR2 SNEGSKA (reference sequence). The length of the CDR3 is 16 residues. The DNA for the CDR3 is TGCGGTGCTAGAGATTGGGACAGGGGGTCGAACACTGAAGCTTTCTTT. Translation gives CGARDWDRGSNTEAFF.

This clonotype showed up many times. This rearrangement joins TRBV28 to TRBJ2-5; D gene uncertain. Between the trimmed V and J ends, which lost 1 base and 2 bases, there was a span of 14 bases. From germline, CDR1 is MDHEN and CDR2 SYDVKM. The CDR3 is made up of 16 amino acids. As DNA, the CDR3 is TGTGCCAGCAGTTTATCCCTCACGACTCCTCAAGAGACCCAGTACTTC. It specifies CASSLSLTTPQETQYF.

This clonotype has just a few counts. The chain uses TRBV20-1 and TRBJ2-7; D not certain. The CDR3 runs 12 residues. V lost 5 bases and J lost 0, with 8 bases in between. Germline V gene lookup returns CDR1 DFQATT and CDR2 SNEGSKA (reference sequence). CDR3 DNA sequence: TGCAGTGCTCACGAGAGCTCCTACGAGCAGTACTTC. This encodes CSAHESSYEQYF.

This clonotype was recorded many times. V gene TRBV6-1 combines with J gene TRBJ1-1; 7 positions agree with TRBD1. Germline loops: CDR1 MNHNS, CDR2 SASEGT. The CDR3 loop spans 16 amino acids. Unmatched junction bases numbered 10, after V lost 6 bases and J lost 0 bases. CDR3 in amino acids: CASSADRVGMNTEAFF. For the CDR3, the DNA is TGTGCCAGCAGCGCCGACAGGGTCGGGATGAACACTGAAGCTTTCTTT.

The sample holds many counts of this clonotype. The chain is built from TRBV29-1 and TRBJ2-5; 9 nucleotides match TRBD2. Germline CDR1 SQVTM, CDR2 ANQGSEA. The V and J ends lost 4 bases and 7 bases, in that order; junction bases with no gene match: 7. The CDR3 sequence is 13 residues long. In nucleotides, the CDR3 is TGCAGCGTTGCCGCGGGAGGGTCAGGGACCCAGTACTTC. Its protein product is CSVAAGGSGTQYF.

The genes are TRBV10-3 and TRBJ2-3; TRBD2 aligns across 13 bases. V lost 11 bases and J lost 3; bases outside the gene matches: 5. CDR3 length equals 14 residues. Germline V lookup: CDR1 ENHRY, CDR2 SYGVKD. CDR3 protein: CAVRTSGSTDTQYF. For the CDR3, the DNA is TGTGCCGTCCGGACTAGCGGGAGTACAGATACGCAGTATTTT.

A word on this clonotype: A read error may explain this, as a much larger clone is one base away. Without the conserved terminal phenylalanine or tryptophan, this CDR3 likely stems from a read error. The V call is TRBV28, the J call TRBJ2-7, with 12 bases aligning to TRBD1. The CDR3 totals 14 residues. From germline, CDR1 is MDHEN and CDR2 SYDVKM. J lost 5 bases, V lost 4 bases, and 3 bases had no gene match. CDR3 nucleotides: TGTGCCAGCAGTTCGGGACAGGGGGCCCACGAGCAGTACTCC. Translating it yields CASSSGQGAHEQYS.

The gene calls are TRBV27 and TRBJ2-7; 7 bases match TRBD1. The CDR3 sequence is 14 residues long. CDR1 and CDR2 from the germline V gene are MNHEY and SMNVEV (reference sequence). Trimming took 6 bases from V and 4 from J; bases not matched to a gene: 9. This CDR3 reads CASSPRGLGYEQYF. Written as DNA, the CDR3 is TGTGCCAGCAGCCCGAGGGGGCTTGGGTACGAGCAGTACTTC.

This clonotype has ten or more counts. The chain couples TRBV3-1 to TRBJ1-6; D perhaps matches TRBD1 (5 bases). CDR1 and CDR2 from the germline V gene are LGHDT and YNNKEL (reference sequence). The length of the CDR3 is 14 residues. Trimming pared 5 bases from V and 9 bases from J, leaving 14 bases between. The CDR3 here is CASSENSGTSPLHF. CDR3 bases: TGTGCCAGCAGCGAAAATTCAGGGACTTCACCCCTCCACTTT.

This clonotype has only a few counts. The CDR3 coding sequence is TGTGCCAGCAGTTTAGGTGACAGGGCCCGGATTGAAAAACTGTTTTTT. This codes for CASSLGDRARIEKLFF. The chain has TRBV28 and TRBJ1-4, with 7 bases lining up with TRBD1. Germline values: CDR1 MDHEN, CDR2 SYDVKM. This CDR3 comprises 16 residues. Losses at the gene ends were 2 bases for V and 7 bases for J; bases not matched to a gene: 10.

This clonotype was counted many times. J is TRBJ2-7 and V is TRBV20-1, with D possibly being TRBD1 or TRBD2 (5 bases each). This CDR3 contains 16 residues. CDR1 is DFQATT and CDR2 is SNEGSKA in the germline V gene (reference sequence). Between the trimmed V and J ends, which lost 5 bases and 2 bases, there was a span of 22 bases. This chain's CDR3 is CSASGTQGKAAYEQYF. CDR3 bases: TGCAGTGCTTCCGGGACCCAGGGCAAGGCTGCCTACGAGCAGTACTTC.

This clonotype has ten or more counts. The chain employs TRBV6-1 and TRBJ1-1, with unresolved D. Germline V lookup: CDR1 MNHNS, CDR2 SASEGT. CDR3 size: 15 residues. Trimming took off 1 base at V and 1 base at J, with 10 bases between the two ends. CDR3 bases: TGTGCCAGCAGTGAAGGGTTGGGTGAGAACACTGAAGCTTTCTTT. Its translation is CASSEGLGENTEAFF.

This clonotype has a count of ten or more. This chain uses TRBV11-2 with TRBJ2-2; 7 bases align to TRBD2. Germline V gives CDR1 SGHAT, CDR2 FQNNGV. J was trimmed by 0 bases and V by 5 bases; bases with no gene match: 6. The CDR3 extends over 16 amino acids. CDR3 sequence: CASSLRLAANTGELFF. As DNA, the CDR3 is TGTGCCAGCAGCCTACGACTAGCAGCGAACACCGGGGAGCTGTTTTTT.

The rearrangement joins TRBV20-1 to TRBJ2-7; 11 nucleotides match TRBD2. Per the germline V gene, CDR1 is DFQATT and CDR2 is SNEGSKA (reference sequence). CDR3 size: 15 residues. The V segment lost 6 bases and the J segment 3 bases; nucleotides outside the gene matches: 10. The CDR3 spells CSANSGTSGFYEQYF. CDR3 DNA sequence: TGCAGTGCAAACTCCGGGACTAGCGGATTCTACGAGCAGTACTTC.

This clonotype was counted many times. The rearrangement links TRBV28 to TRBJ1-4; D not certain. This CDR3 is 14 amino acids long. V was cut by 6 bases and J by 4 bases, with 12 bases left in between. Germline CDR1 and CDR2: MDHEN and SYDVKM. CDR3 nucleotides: TGTGCCAGCAGCGTCCTGACCCTTAATGAAAAACTGTTTTTT. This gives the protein CASSVLTLNEKLFF.

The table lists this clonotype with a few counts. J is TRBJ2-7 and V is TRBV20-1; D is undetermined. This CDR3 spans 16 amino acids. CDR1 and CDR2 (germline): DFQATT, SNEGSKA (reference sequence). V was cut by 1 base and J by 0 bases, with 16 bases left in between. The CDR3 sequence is CSARGIWASDSYEQYF. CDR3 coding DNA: TGCAGTGCTAGAGGAATCTGGGCTTCGGACTCCTACGAGCAGTACTTC.

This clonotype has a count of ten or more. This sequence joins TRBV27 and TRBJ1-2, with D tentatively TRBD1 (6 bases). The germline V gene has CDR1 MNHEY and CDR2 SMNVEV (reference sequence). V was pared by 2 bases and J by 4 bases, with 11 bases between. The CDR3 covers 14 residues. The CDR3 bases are TGTGCCAGCAGTTTAAGTCGGGACATCTATGGCTACACCTTC. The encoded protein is CASSLSRDIYGYTF.

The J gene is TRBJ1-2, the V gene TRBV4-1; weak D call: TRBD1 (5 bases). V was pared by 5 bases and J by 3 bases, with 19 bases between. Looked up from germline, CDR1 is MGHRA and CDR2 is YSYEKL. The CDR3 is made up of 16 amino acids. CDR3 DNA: TGCGCCAGCAGCGCAATATTTACTTCGGGGGACTATGGCTACACCTTC. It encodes CASSAIFTSGDYGYTF.

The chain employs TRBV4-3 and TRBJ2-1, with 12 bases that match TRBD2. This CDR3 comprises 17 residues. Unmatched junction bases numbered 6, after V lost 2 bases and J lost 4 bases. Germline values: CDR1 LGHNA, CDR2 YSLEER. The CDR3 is CASSQNLLAGGYNEQFF. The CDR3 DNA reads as TGCGCCAGCAGCCAAAATTTGCTAGCGGGAGGGTACAATGAGCAGTTCTTC.

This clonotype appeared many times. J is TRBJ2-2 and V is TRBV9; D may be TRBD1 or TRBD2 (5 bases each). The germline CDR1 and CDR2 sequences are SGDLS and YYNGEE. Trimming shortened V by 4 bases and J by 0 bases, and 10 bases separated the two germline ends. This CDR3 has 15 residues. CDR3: CASSSGAPNTGELFF. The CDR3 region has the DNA TGTGCCAGCAGCTCCGGGGCTCCGAACACCGGGGAGCTGTTTTTT.

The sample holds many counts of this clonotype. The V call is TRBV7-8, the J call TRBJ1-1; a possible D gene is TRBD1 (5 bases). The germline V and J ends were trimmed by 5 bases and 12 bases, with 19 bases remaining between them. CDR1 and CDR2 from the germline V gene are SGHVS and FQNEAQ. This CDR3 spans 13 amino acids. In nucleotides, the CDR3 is TGTGCCAGCAGCCCCGGGACCTCCCCAGGCACTTTCTTT. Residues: CASSPGTSPGTFF.